The next 21 T cell receptor beta chains were all read from a single sample in a study of post-analysis software for immune sequencing data. Unique molecular identifiers were built into the TCR beta cDNA libraries. TCRdb re-analysed the PCR reads in MiXCR, keeping a single row per CDR3 protein. The sample lists just over 250,000 distinct CDR3 sequences, approximately 34% occurring once. These receptors have no identified antigens. Study conclusions and caveats: When patients were compared with controls, 4 or 5 TRBV segments were more frequent, TRBV5-6, TRBV5-1 and TRBV20-1 among them.

Sequencing was carried out using blood. All receptors come from a girl aged 5 to 17 with multiple sclerosis.

This clonotype was observed a handful of times. This CDR3 is CAISALGLAGRTDTQYF. CDR3 DNA sequence: TGTGCCATCAGCGCTTTGGGACTAGCGGGGCGCACAGATACGCAGTATTTT. The chain carries TRBV10-3 and TRBJ2-3, with 13 bases identical to TRBD2. The CDR3 sequence is 17 residues long. The J segment lost 1 base and the V segment lost 6 bases, leaving 7 bases of the junction unmatched. Germline CDR1 is ENHRY and CDR2 is SYGVKD.

This clonotype has a count of ten or more. V gene TRBV15 combines with J gene TRBJ2-1; 11 nucleotides line up with TRBD1. Trimming removed 3 bases from V and 7 bases from J; junction bases left unmatched: 5. There are 15 residues in the CDR3. Per germline, CDR1 LNHNV and CDR2 YYDKDF (reference sequence). The CDR3 spells CATSRPGQGVNEQFF. Written as DNA, the CDR3 is TGTGCCACCAGCAGGCCGGGACAGGGGGTAAATGAGCAGTTCTTC. The full variable domain, with the rest looked up from reference TRBV15 and TRBJ2-1, is DAMVIQNPRYQVTQFGKPVTLSCSQTLNHNVMYWYQQKSSQAPKLLFHYYDKDFNNEADTPDNFQSRRPNTSFCFLDIRSPGLGDTAMYLCATSRPGQGVNEQFFGPGTRLTVL.

V and J are TRBV28 and TRBJ2-2; 10 bases fit TRBD1. The V and J ends lost 5 bases and 5 bases, in that order; junction bases with no gene match: 11. The CDR3 totals 17 residues. CDR1 MDHEN and CDR2 SYDVKM come from the germline V gene. CDR3 amino acids: CASSGPGTGATTGELFF. The CDR3 DNA sequence: TGTGCCAGCAGTGGCCCCGGGACAGGGGCGACGACCGGGGAGCTGTTTTTT.

The rearrangement uses TRBV4-1 and TRBJ1-5; 10 positions agree with TRBD1. With V trimmed by 3 bases and J by 2 bases, 1 base remained unmatched. This CDR3 region has 15 residues. Germline lookup yields CDR1 MGHRA and CDR2 YSYEKL. The DNA for the CDR3 is TGCGCCAGCAGCCAGGGGACAGGGGGCAATCAGCCCCAGCATTTT. Amino acid sequence: CASSQGTGGNQPQHF.

This chain joins TRBV20-1 and TRBJ2-5, with D uncertain. TRBJ2-7 matches the DNA end more closely, so the J call is doubtful. Germline CDR1 DFQATT, CDR2 SNEGSKA (reference sequence). The CDR3 has 16 amino acids. As DNA, the CDR3 is TGCAGTGCTAGAGATCTTATTATGTCCGGTATCTACGAGCAGTACTTC. Its protein is CSARDLIMSGIYEQYF.

There are a few counts of this clonotype. The V gene is TRBV20-1, the J gene TRBJ2-7; TRBD1 is a possible D gene (6 bases). With 4 bases removed from V and 0 bases from J, the gap between germline ends came to 16 bases. CDR1 is DFQATT and CDR2 is SNEGSKA in the germline V gene (reference sequence). CDR3 length: 15 amino acids. The CDR3 bases are TGCAGTGCTAAGCATCTGGACAGCGGCTCCTACGAGCAGTACTTC. Protein: CSAKHLDSGSYEQYF.

The rearrangement uses TRBV7-9 and TRBJ2-3; weak D call: TRBD1 (6 bases). The CDR3 is 16 amino acids. The germline V gene encodes CDR1 SEHNR and CDR2 FQNEAQ (reference sequence). V gave up 5 bases and J gave up 5 bases, with 20 bases separating them. The CDR3 bases are TGTGCCAGCAGCCACCCCCAAAGAGTGGACAGAGATACGCAGTATTTT. Protein: CASSHPQRVDRDTQYF.

This clonotype has just a few counts. The V and J genes are TRBV28 and TRBJ2-7, with D perhaps TRBD1 or TRBD2 (5 bases each). This CDR3 spans 12 amino acids. The ends were cut back, 5 bases at V and 2 bases at J, with 7 bases in the middle. Germline CDR1 is MDHEN and CDR2 is SYDVKM. CDR3 residues: CASSQGAYEQYF. DNA of the CDR3: TGTGCCAGCAGTCAGGGAGCCTACGAGCAGTACTTC.

As regards this clonotype: This may come from a read error, since a much larger clone is one base off. V gene TRBV9 combines with J gene TRBJ2-7; 8 bases are shared with TRBD2. Germline CDR1 and CDR2: SGDLS and YYNGEE. This CDR3 is built from 15 residues. Here the CDR3 reads CASNVAQRELYEQYF. CDR3 coding DNA: TGTGCCAGCAACGTAGCCCAGCGGGAGTTGTACGAGCAGTACTTC. Based on the CDR3 plus reference TRBV9 and TRBJ2-7, the full variable domain is DSGVTQTPKHLITATGQRVTLRCSPRSGDLSVYWYQQSLDQGLQFLIQYYNGEERAKGNILERFSAQQFPDLHSELNLSSLELGDSALYFCASNVAQRELYEQYFGPGTRLTVT.

On this clonotype: A read error may produce the germline difference seen at one junction end. The V and J genes are TRBV7-6 and TRBJ2-1; D not resolved. Per the germline V gene, CDR1 is SGHVS and CDR2 is FNYEAQ. The CDR3 consists of 16 residues. The CDR3 protein is CANSVISGDNSNEQFF. CDR3 nucleotides: TGTGCCAACAGCGTCATCAGTGGCGACAACTCCAATGAGCAGTTCTTC.

V usage is TRBV6-2 or TRBV6-3 and J usage is TRBJ2-7; 10 bases align to TRBD2. V was clipped by 7 bases and J by 3 bases; unmatched bases: 9. Germline CDR1 and CDR2: MNHEY and SVGEGT. The CDR3 spans 15 residues. CDR3 sequence: CASMGSSGSVYEQYF. The CDR3 DNA sequence: TGTGCCAGCATGGGGTCTAGCGGGAGTGTCTACGAGCAGTACTTC.

This clonotype was seen many times. Germline is not matched at one junction end, which may reflect a read error. The CDR3 DNA is TGCGCCAGCAGCCAGAGGCCCGGGGGGGGCTATGCCTACACCTTC. It is translated as CASSQRPGGGYAYTF. This chain connects TRBV4-1 to TRBJ1-2; a possible D gene is TRBD1 (6 bases). This CDR3 is built from 15 residues. Germline loops: CDR1 MGHRA, CDR2 YSYEKL.

The rearrangement uses TRBV6-5 and TRBJ1-2; D is ambiguous. This CDR3 has 13 residues. Trimming pared 5 bases from V and 7 bases from J, leaving 14 bases between. The germline gives CDR1 MNHEY, CDR2 SVGAGI. DNA of the CDR3: TGTGCCAGCAGTGAAGCCATCCAACCTGGCTACACCTTC. The encoded protein is CASSEAIQPGYTF.

This clonotype was seen a handful of times. V gene TRBV20-1 combines with J gene TRBJ2-5; D is possibly TRBD2 (6 bases). The V and J ends lost 6 bases and 2 bases respectively, with 16 bases between them. Germline-derived CDR1 and CDR2 are DFQATT and SNEGSKA (reference sequence). The CDR3 totals 14 residues. This CDR3 is CSAGLDGTQETQYF. In nucleotides, the CDR3 is TGCAGTGCAGGCCTTGACGGGACTCAAGAGACCCAGTACTTC.

The chain uses TRBV5-1 and TRBJ2-7; 8 bases map to TRBD1. The J call is in doubt because the DNA end fits TRBJ2-5 better. CDR3 length: 16 amino acids. From germline, CDR1 is SGHRS and CDR2 YFSETQ. CDR3 in DNA: TGCGCCAGCAGCTCCAGAGGTGCAGGGGGCGTGGAGACCCAGTACTTC. Protein: CASSSRGAGGVETQYF.

This chain joins TRBV24-1 and TRBJ2-3; 7 bases align to TRBD2. Trimming cost V 4 bases and J 2 bases; bases outside gene matches: 8. Germline CDR1 is KGHDR and CDR2 is SFDVKD. The CDR3 has 16 residues. CDR3 protein: CATSDPTREFTDTQYF. The CDR3 coding sequence is TGTGCCACCAGTGACCCTACGCGGGAGTTCACAGATACGCAGTATTTT.

This clonotype was detected ten times or more. The V call is TRBV7-2, the J call TRBJ2-3; possible D gene TRBD2, 5 bases. Germline CDR1 SGHTA, CDR2 FQGNSA. CDR3 length equals 16 residues. V was shortened by 6 bases and J by 0 bases, with 16 bases between the two germline ends. CDR3 in amino acids: CASSFGLERSTDTQYF. CDR3 DNA sequence: TGTGCCAGCAGTTTTGGTTTGGAGCGGAGCACAGATACGCAGTATTTT.

A word on this clonotype: It may be a read error: a sequence one base away is much more abundant. This sequence joins TRBV7-2 and TRBJ2-3, with 10 bases aligning to TRBD2. Per the germline V gene, CDR1 is SGHTA and CDR2 is FQGNSA. V shed 1 base and J 3 bases; nucleotides not matched to a gene: 10. CDR3 length equals 18 residues. The CDR3 DNA is TGTGCCAGCAGCTTAGTGCTGCTAGCGGGAGCGGCGACAGATACGCAGTATTTT. The encoded protein is CASSLVLLAGAATDTQYF.

Of note for this clonotype: A clone one base away is much larger, so this may be a read error. It is likely a read error, because the conserved phenylalanine at the end of the CDR3 is missing. The gene calls are TRBV5-1 and TRBJ1-5, with D possibly being TRBD1 (6 bases). CDR3 length: 13 residues. Between the trimmed V and J ends, which lost 0 bases and 10 bases, there was a span of 11 bases. Germline loops: CDR1 SGHRS, CDR2 YFSETQ. CDR3 nucleotides: TGCGCCAGCAGCTTGGGCAGGGGCGATCCCCAGCATTGT. Its translation is CASSLGRGDPQHC.

The sample holds many counts of this clonotype. The genes are TRBV5-6 and TRBJ2-5, with TRBD2 matching over 13 bases. This CDR3 is built from 17 residues. Germline loops: CDR1 SGHDT, CDR2 YYEEEE. With 1 base clipped from V and 5 bases from J, the junction kept 8 bases outside the gene matches. Written as DNA, the CDR3 is TGTGCCAGCAGCTTGAAAACTAGCGGGGGGGCCACGGAGACCCAGTACTTC. Protein: CASSLKTSGGATETQYF.

As for this clonotype: This may be a read error, as it is one base from a much larger clone. The rearrangement links TRBV11-2 to TRBJ2-5, with 7 bases fitting TRBD1. The germline gives CDR1 SGHAT, CDR2 FQNNGV. The junction had 16 bases not matched to a gene; V was cut back by 7 bases and J by 5 bases. There are 16 residues in the CDR3. CDR3 residues: CASIRDRGQQGETQYF. For the CDR3, the DNA is TGTGCCAGCATCCGGGATCGGGGACAGCAAGGGGAGACCCAGTACTTC.